The rows below give T cell receptor beta chains drawn from one sample of a study of cytomegalovirus exposure and HLA in healthy donors. The data were produced by immunoSEQ multiplex PCR, yet TCRdb's version contains in-frame clones alone and is incomplete. The table shows about 52,000 clones, with approximately 70% occurring only once. The sequenced material came from PBMCs. The receptor set was obtained from a man between 18 and 35 years old in good health and CMV-seronegative. Each CDR3 is given without its conserved first and last residue. Where a row states a size, it is once, few, many or the class of an expanded clone; other rows omit it.

j_call clone_size v_call cdr3_aa
TRBJ1-2 . TRBV15 ATSREQTSNYGYT
TRBJ1-2 . TRBV6-1 ASKQGAGKEYGYT
TRBJ2-7 . TRBV7-2 ASSPIGTGSSYEQY
TRBJ2-5 . TRBV29-1 SVGGTGKETQY
TRBJ1-1 . TRBV6-1 ATNADGVRTEAF
TRBJ2-7 . TRBV7-2 ASSFGLAGTYEQY
TRBJ2-7 . TRBV5-6 ASSGLGAREQY
TRBJ1-1 . TRBV4-3 ASSLGQGVIAEAF
TRBJ2-2 . TRBV4-2 ASSQEGRETGELF
TRBJ2-7 . TRBV27 ASSLSRTYEQY
TRBJ1-2 . TRBV11-2 ASSPSIEAGYT
TRBJ1-1 few TRBV5-4 ASSFVSGNEAF
TRBJ1-5 . TRBV2 ASSGESQH
TRBJ1-1 . TRBV5-8 ASLPQGRNTEAF
TRBJ1-5 . TRBV19 ASRGFGSNQPQH
TRBJ1-1 . TRBV4-1 ASSQPRRETEAF
TRBJ2-7 . TRBV25-1 ASSALYEQY
TRBJ2-1 . TRBV11-2 ASSLIRSPYNEQF
TRBJ2-7 . TRBV7-2 ASSPDSTSSSYEQY
TRBJ1-6 few TRBV7-2 ASSSTQGGRNSPLH
TRBJ1-1 . TRBV6-5 ASRKYRNTEAF
TRBJ1-5 . TRBV6-5 ASSPDRYQPQH
TRBJ1-1 . TRBV11-1 ASSLQGGPLNTEAF
TRBJ1-2 . TRBV6-5 ASSQPIGTGYGYT
TRBJ2-5 . TRBV5-4 ASSFPSGSPSQPPETQY
TRBJ2-1 . TRBV4-1 ASSQVLALYNEQF
TRBJ2-2 . TRBV7-9 ASSLGWGDTGELF
TRBJ2-1 few TRBV7-9 ASSLNSAGAHEQF
TRBJ1-1 . TRBV15 ATSTRKGVSTEAF
TRBJ1-4 few TRBV7-9 ASSPGVGGEKLF
TRBJ2-7 . TRBV10-1 ASSEASSGIDEQY
TRBJ2-3 few TRBV4-3 ASSQGDRGITDTQY
TRBJ2-1 . TRBV7-2 ASSPISQSGRYNEQF
TRBJ1-5 . TRBV25-1 ASSPSRGYQPQH
TRBJ2-1 . TRBV28 ASSLGGPSYNEQF
TRBJ2-1 once TRBV19 ASRRRQGFNEQF
TRBJ1-2 . TRBV9 ASSVDRNYGYT
TRBJ2-3 . TRBV5-8 ASSLSRLAGGTDTQY
TRBJ2-7 . TRBV5-6 ASKGQGRYEQY
TRBJ1-6 few TRBV7-9 ASSLQGDSPLH
TRBJ2-5 . TRBV29-1 SVEGDSQETQY
TRBJ2-7 . TRBV6-6 ASSRPGTGGFYEQY
TRBJ2-1 . TRBV7-2 ASSPARVNEQF
TRBJ1-4 . TRBV5-6 ASSHEQGGRGKLF
TRBJ2-5 once TRBV6-1 ANGQGGTGETQY
TRBJ1-1 . TRBV7-9 ASTLTGGRTEAF
TRBJ1-1 . TRBV19 ASRLRGLTEAF
TRBJ2-1 . TRBV7-9 ASSLGTGGQSEQF
TRBJ2-7 . TRBV10-3 AISEMQATYEQY
TRBJ1-5 . TRBV5-6 ASSWGGQPQH
TRBJ2-5 . TRBV19 ASSPPAGETQY
TRBJ2-3 few TRBV14 ASSQDGHTDTQY
TRBJ2-7 once TRBV6-5 ASSFRTSGSYEQY
TRBJ2-1 . TRBV18 ASSPSVSDHEQF